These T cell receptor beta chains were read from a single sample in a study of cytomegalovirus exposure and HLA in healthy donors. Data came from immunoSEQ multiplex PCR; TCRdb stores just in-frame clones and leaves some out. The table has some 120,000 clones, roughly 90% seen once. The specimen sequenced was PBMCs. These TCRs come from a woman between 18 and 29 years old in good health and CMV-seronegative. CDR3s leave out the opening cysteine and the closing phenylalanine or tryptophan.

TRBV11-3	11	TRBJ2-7	ASSGIASYEQY
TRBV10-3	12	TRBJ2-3	AISSGTGADTQY
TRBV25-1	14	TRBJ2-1	ASSEPGRSGYNEQF
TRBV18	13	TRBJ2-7	ASSPLGLSSYEQY
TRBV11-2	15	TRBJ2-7	ASSLDWSLAGSYEQY
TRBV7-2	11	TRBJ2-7	ASSNGLAGEQY
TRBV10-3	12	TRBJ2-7	AIRGGTGIGEQY
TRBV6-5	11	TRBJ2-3	ASSRDITDTQY
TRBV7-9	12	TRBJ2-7	ASSSGQGRWGQY
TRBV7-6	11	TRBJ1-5	ASSNQFNQPQH
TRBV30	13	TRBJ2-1	AWRSRGAGGPQQF
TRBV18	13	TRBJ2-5	ASSPLARGGETQY
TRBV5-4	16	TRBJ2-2	ASRAGLAGGRSSGELF
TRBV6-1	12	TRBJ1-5	ASSGLTVYQPQH
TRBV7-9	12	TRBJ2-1	ASRGLAGAGEQF
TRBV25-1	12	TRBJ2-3	ASSVQAWGDTQY
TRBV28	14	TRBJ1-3	ASDQGGPSSGNTIY
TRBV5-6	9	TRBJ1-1	ASSLASEAF
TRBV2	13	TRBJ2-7	ASGGRPGQNYEQY
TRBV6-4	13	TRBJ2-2	ASSDSTGAAGELF
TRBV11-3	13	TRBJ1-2	ASSPRGQGARGYT
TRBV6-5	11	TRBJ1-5	ASSLFSNQPQH
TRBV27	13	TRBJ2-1	ASSYQGGDYNEQF
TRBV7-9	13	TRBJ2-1	ASSSGTGTYNEQF
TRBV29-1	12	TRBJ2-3	SSSEWVRGDTQY
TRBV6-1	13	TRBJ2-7	ASTTTGQGSHEQY
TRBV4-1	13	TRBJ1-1	ASSQGQGMGSEAF
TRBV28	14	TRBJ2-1	ASSFLASGTNNEQF
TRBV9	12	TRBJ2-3	ASSAGQGTGTQY
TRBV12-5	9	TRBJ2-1	ASAPLNEQF